The 8 T cell receptor beta chains given below trace back to one sample, sequenced in a study of identical twins. TCRdb itself ran the 5' RACE reads through MiXCR, one entry per CDR3 protein. The table records hundreds of thousands of distinct CDR3 sequences, about a fifth of them present only once. This sample also belongs to another study, concerning yellow fever vaccine responses in identical twins.

The source material was CD4+ T cells sorted from blood. The receptors here all came from a woman under 30 in good health.

The rearrangement joins TRBV4-1 to TRBJ2-7, with D perhaps matching TRBD2 (6 bases). The CDR3 has 18 residues. V dropped 1 base and J dropped 0 bases, with 19 bases sitting between them. CDR1 is MGHRA and CDR2 is YSYEKL in the germline V gene. The CDR3 region has the DNA TGCGCCAGCAGCCAAGGGGAACGTGGCGGGATAATCTCCTACGAGCAGTACTTC. This sequence encodes CASSQGERGGIISYEQYF.

This clonotype was counted a few times. The CDR3 DNA reads TGTGCCAGCAGCGTAGCTCTCGCGGGGGGTGGGCAAGAGACCCAGTACTTC. Translating gives CASSVALAGGGQETQYF. The rearrangement uses TRBV9 and TRBJ2-5; 8 bases agree with TRBD2. Germline V CDR1 and CDR2: SGDLS, YYNGEE. The CDR3 runs to 17 residues. With V trimmed by 0 bases and J by 2 bases, 9 bases remained unmatched.

This clonotype was picked up a small number of times. This chain uses TRBV15 with TRBJ2-1; 9 bases fit TRBD2. The CDR3 is 17 residues long. Germline V gives CDR1 LNHNV, CDR2 YYDKDF (reference sequence). Trimming at V came to 4 bases and at J to 3 bases, leaving 10 bases not matched to a gene. In DNA, the CDR3 is TGTGCCACCAGCATCATTGCGGGGGGGGGAAACTACAATGAGCAGTTCTTC. Translated: CATSIIAGGGNYNEQFF. The whole variable domain, filled in from reference TRBV15 and TRBJ2-1, reads DAMVIQNPRYQVTQFGKPVTLSCSQTLNHNVMYWYQQKSSQAPKLLFHYYDKDFNNEADTPDNFQSRRPNTSFCFLDIRSPGLGDTAMYLCATSIIAGGGNYNEQFFGPGTRLTVL.

This clonotype was seen a few times. The J gene is TRBJ2-3, the V gene TRBV24-1, with no clear D. Trimming removed 9 bases from V and 6 bases from J, with 12 bases in between. The germline gives CDR1 KGHDR, CDR2 SFDVKD. This CDR3 has 12 amino acids. CDR3 coding DNA: TGTGCCACCGGCCGACCTGGGGATACGCAGTATTTT. Protein: CATGRPGDTQYF.

The genes are TRBV7-2 and TRBJ2-2, with D tentatively TRBD2 (6 bases). CDR3 length equals 16 residues. Germline V CDR1 and CDR2: SGHTA, FQGNSA. Trimming removed 5 bases at V and 0 bases at J, with 13 bases between. CDR3 residues: CASSLRGATNTGELFF. CDR3 bases: TGTGCCAGCAGCCTCCGCGGGGCGACGAACACCGGGGAGCTGTTTTTT.

This rearrangement joins TRBV9 to TRBJ2-7, with TRBD1 matching over 7 bases. The germline V gene encodes CDR1 SGDLS and CDR2 YYNGEE. The V segment lost 3 bases and the J segment 2 bases; nucleotides outside the gene matches: 5. CDR3 size: 14 residues. CDR3 amino acids: CASSEGTAAYEQYF. DNA of the CDR3: TGTGCCAGCAGCGAGGGGACAGCAGCCTACGAGCAGTACTTC. Combining the CDR3 with reference TRBV9 and TRBJ2-7 gives the whole variable domain DSGVTQTPKHLITATGQRVTLRCSPRSGDLSVYWYQQSLDQGLQFLIQYYNGEERAKGNILERFSAQQFPDLHSELNLSSLELGDSALYFCASSEGTAAYEQYFGPGTRLTVT.

The rearrangement uses TRBV5-1 and TRBJ2-7; D is tentatively TRBD1 or TRBD2 (6 bases each). Germline CDR1 and CDR2: SGHRS and YFSETQ. Trimming cost V 4 bases and J 6 bases, with 20 bases left between them. The CDR3 is 15 residues long. The CDR3 DNA sequence: TGCGCCAGCAGCCCAGGGGATGGAGGGGGGTCCGAGCAGTACGTC. This encodes CASSPGDGGGSEQYV.

The gene calls are TRBV3-1 and TRBJ2-1; no definite D call. From germline, CDR1 is LGHDT and CDR2 YNNKEL (reference sequence). Between the trimmed V and J ends, which lost 3 bases and 10 bases, there was a span of 10 bases. This CDR3 is built from 12 residues. The CDR3 is CASSHLLPEQFF. As DNA, the CDR3 is TGTGCCAGCAGCCATCTACTACCAGAGCAGTTCTTC.